One sample yielded the 11 T cell receptor beta chains listed below, sequenced in a study of blood T cell repertoires in COVID-19. Sequenced by immunoSEQ multiplex PCR; TCRdb stores in-frame clones only, minus some. The top ten hold approximately 7% of the sample, which has a few hundred thousand clones, around 88% seen once. Input material: peripheral blood. The receptors come from a woman aged 25 to 39 who had recovered from COVID-19.

V and J are TRBV28 and TRBJ1-4, with a weak D call TRBD1 (5 bases). Germline V gene lookup returns CDR1 MDHEN and CDR2 SYDVKM. The CDR3 is made up of 14 amino acids. V was cut by 4 bases and J by 8 bases, with 14 bases left in between. DNA for the CDR3: TGTGCCAGCAGTTCCCCAGGGATCCAGGAAAAACTGTTTTTT. It specifies CASSSPGIQEKLFF. Using reference TRBV28 and TRBJ1-4 for the parts outside the CDR3, the full variable domain is DVKVTQSSRYLVKRTGEKVFLECVQDMDHENMFWYRQDPGLGLRLIYFSYDVKMKEKGDIPEGYSVSREKKERFSLILESASTNQTSMYLCASSSPGIQEKLFFGSGTQLSVL.

V and J are TRBV7-2 and TRBJ1-6; D may be TRBD1 (6 bases). Germline V lookup: CDR1 SGHTA, CDR2 FQGNSA. There are 14 residues in the CDR3. Between the trimmed V and J ends, which lost 3 bases and 7 bases, there was a span of 10 bases. The CDR3 spells CASSFEGGNSPLHF. CDR3 coding DNA: TGTGCCAGCAGCTTTGAGGGGGGGAATTCACCCCTCCACTTT. Drawing the rest from reference TRBV7-2 and TRBJ1-6, the complete variable domain is GAGVSQSPSNKVTEKGKDVELRCDPISGHTALYWYRQSLGQGLEFLIYFQGNSAPDKSGLPSDRFSAERTGGSVSTLTIQRTQQEDSAVYLCASSFEGGNSPLHFGNGTRLTVT.

The chain uses TRBV5-1 and TRBJ2-3; perhaps TRBD2 as D (5 bases). The CDR3 sequence is 13 residues long. Per germline, CDR1 SGHRS and CDR2 YFSETQ. Trimming cost V 7 bases and J 3 bases, with 12 bases left between them. CDR3 in amino acids: CASQRTETDTQYF. CDR3 sequence (DNA): TGCGCCAGCCAGCGGACTGAAACAGATACGCAGTATTTT. The full variable domain, rest sourced from reference TRBV5-1 and TRBJ2-3, is KAGVTQTPRYLIKTRGQQVTLSCSPISGHRSVSWYQQTPGQGLQFLFEYFSETQRNKGNFPGRFSGRQFSNSRSEMNVSTLELGDSALYLCASQRTETDTQYFGPGTRLTVL.

This sequence joins TRBV2 and TRBJ1-2, with D possibly matching TRBD1 (5 bases). The CDR3 loop spans 14 amino acids. Between the trimmed V and J ends, which lost 8 bases and 5 bases, there was a span of 18 bases. CDR1 is SNHLY, CDR2 FYNNEI, per germline. The CDR3 sequence: CASGDQGGTYGYTF. DNA for the CDR3: TGTGCCAGCGGGGACCAGGGTGGGACTTATGGCTACACCTTC.

The chain is built from TRBV5-1 and TRBJ1-4, with D possibly matching TRBD1 (6 bases). The germline CDR1 and CDR2 sequences are SGHRS and YFSETQ. V lost 0 bases and J lost 7, with 10 bases in between. The CDR3 spans 14 residues. This CDR3 is CASSLVAGAEKLFF. In DNA, the CDR3 is TGCGCCAGCAGCTTGGTCGCAGGGGCTGAAAAACTGTTTTTT.

This chain links TRBV5-1 with TRBJ1-1, with 7 bases that match TRBD1. Germline V CDR1 and CDR2: SGHRS, YFSETQ. Trimming removed 0 bases from V and 1 base from J; junction bases left unmatched: 6. The CDR3 totals 16 residues. The CDR3 region has the DNA TGCGCCAGCAGCTTGGCCGGCACAGGGGCGAACACTGAAGCTTTCTTT. Its protein product is CASSLAGTGANTEAFF.

This sequence joins TRBV2 and TRBJ1-1; possible D gene TRBD1, 6 bases. The CDR3 length is 10 residues. Germline V gives CDR1 SNHLY, CDR2 FYNNEI. V was pared by 3 bases and J by 10 bases, with 6 bases between. Written as DNA, the CDR3 is TGTGCCAGCAGTGAGGACAGAGCTTTCTTT. Translation: CASSEDRAFF.

The V call is TRBV6-5, the J call TRBJ1-2; 9 bases fit TRBD1. CDR3 length equals 14 residues. Germline values: CDR1 MNHEY, CDR2 SVGAGI. With 6 bases clipped from V and 3 bases from J, the junction kept 5 bases outside the gene matches. CDR3 in DNA: TGTGCCAGCAGCCGGGACAGGGAGGACTATGGCTACACCTTC. Amino acids: CASSRDREDYGYTF.

The chain is built from TRBV7-2 and TRBJ2-1; the D gene is possibly TRBD2 (7 bases). The CDR3 length is 15 residues. The germline V gene encodes CDR1 SGHTA and CDR2 FQGNSA. V shed 3 bases and J shed 4 bases, with 13 bases lying between them. The CDR3 loop is CASSFIGGLYNEQFF. CDR3 sequence (DNA): TGTGCCAGCAGCTTCATCGGGGGGCTTTACAATGAGCAGTTCTTC.

The DNA for the CDR3 is TGCGCCAGCAGCTTGGGTTCGACAGGGGGACCCCTCCACTTT. It is translated as CASSLGSTGGPLHF. The chain has TRBV5-1 and TRBJ1-6; 9 bases agree with TRBD1. The CDR3 length is 14 residues. Germline CDR1 reads SGHRS; CDR2 reads YFSETQ. Trimming at V came to 0 bases and at J to 12 bases, leaving 4 bases not matched to a gene.

This clone was found once. This rearrangement joins TRBV28 to TRBJ2-7; TRBD1 matches 9 bases. CDR1 and CDR2 from the germline V gene are MDHEN and SYDVKM. The CDR3 loop spans 14 amino acids. V was pared by 6 bases and J by 6 bases, with 9 bases of the junction left unmatched. CDR3 in amino acids: CASSVGQGRGEQYF. CDR3 coding DNA: TGTGCCAGCAGCGTGGGACAGGGCCGGGGCGAGCAGTACTTC.